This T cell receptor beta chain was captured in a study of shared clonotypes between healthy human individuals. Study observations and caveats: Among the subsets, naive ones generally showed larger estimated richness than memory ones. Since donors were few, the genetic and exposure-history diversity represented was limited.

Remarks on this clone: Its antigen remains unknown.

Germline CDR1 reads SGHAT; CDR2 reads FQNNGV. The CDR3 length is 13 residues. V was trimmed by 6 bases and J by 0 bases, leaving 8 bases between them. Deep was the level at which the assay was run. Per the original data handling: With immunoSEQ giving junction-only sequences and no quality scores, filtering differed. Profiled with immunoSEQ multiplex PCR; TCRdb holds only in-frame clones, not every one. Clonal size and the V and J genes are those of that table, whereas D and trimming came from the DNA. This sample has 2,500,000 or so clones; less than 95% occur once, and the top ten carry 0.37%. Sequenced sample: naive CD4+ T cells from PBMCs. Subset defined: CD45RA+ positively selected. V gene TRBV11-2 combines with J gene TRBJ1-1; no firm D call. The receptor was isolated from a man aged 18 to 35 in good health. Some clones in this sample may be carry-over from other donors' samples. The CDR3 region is CASRSSMNTEAFF. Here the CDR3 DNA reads TGTGCCAGCAGGAGCAGTATGAACACTGAAGCTTTCTTT.